This TCR beta chain was profiled in a study of regulatory T cells in long-lasting Graves disease. This clonotype has just a few counts. Time point denoted: newly diagnosed GD, antithyroid drugs for less than 3 months. RNA extracted from PBMCs served as the sequencing template. The CDR3 extends over 15 amino acids. V shed 7 bases and J shed 2 bases, with 18 bases lying between them. Germline loops: CDR1 ENHRY, CDR2 SYGVKD. Combining iRepertoire HTBI primers with Arm-PCR of CDR3 regions, the authors built TCR beta libraries. TCRdb itself ran the multiplex PCR reads through MiXCR, one entry per CDR3 protein. The sample contains 350,000 to 500,000 distinct CDR3 sequences, 11% to 15% of which appear only once. The data were also submitted as part of a second study, on T cells in Graves' hyperthyroidism and ophthalmopathy. From that study: The HTBI primer set served for first-round RT-PCR of the TCR CDR3.

Sequencing used peripheral blood mononuclear cells (PBMCs), obtained at new diagnosis, from a patient treated with antithyroid drugs. V gene TRBV10-3 combines with J gene TRBJ2-7, with a weak D call TRBD1 (6 bases). The TCR sequence derives from a woman aged 45-59 years with Graves disease. CDR3 amino acids: CAINDRDTRTYEQYF. Here the CDR3 DNA reads TGTGCCATCAACGACCGGGACACTCGTACCTACGAGCAGTACTTC.